This is a list of T cell receptor beta chains from one sample in a study of cytomegalovirus exposure and HLA in healthy donors. Clones were sequenced by immunoSEQ multiplex PCR, and TCRdb holds only the in-frame ones, with some missing. Of approximately 130,000 clones listed, roughly 80% are singletons. The material sequenced was PBMCs. These receptors originate from a man aged 25 to 40 in good health and CMV-seronegative. Both conserved end residues are trimmed from each CDR3. The order of the fields is V gene, clone size, J gene, D gene, CDR3 protein. The D gene is left open where the match is weak. Expanded clones are given a class, and other clones once, few, many or no size at all.

TRBV28	NA	TRBJ1-1	TRBD1	ASSLDRVNTEAF
TRBV28	once	TRBJ2-5	TRBD2	ASSSQRGIWTQY
TRBV28	NA	TRBJ1-3	NA	ASSFSGNTIY
TRBV7-6	NA	TRBJ1-2	NA	ASSATGGAGGYT
TRBV2	NA	TRBJ2-7	NA	ASLVGVYEQY
TRBV30	NA	TRBJ1-5	TRBD1	AWRRKGTGEQPQH
TRBV5-1	once	TRBJ1-4	TRBD1	ASSSPGTGYGLNEKLF
TRBV30	NA	TRBJ2-6	NA	AWSFRGAISGANVLT
TRBV2	NA	TRBJ1-2	TRBD1	ATYSGQGIWGYT
TRBV5-6	few	TRBJ1-5	NA	ASSPGGGNQPQH
TRBV4-2	once	TRBJ2-5	NA	ASSQEPRLVAPQETQY
TRBV7-6	NA	TRBJ2-5	TRBD2	ASKRGSGGWAQETQY
TRBV5-1	NA	TRBJ2-3	TRBD2	ASSSRLAGSTSTDTQY
TRBV15	NA	TRBJ2-6	NA	ATSTGTFPSGANVLT
TRBV25-1	NA	TRBJ1-3	TRBD1	ASTPRVTGLEDGNTIY
TRBV29-1	few	TRBJ1-2	TRBD1	SVWTGEGYT
TRBV5-4	NA	TRBJ2-5	TRBD1	ASSTRTGGETQY
TRBV29-1	NA	TRBJ2-3	TRBD1	SVEGQGGPDTQY
TRBV30	NA	TRBJ1-4	NA	AWRIGGEKLF
TRBV9	NA	TRBJ2-2	NA	ASSNSRLETGELF
TRBV4-1	NA	TRBJ2-7	TRBD2	ASSPGLANEQY
TRBV9	once	TRBJ2-1	NA	ASSVATNYNEQF
TRBV6-1	once	TRBJ2-3	NA	ASSEGVGSGAQY